These 16 T cell receptor beta chains were all obtained from the same sample, sequenced in a study of T cell clones after liver transplantation. Clones were sequenced by immunoSEQ multiplex PCR, and TCRdb holds only the in-frame ones, with some missing. Seen here are about 68,000 clones, 92% observed once, and the top ten hold approximately 0.96%. The source material was CD4+ T cells from blood, sampled less than 27 months after liver transplant. All receptors derive from a human patient who received a liver transplant. Part of the T cells may come from the graft donor.

This chain links TRBV5-1 with TRBJ2-2; 8 bases are a match to TRBD1. V lost 0 bases, J lost 7 bases, and 2 bases stayed unmatched. Per germline, CDR1 SGHRS and CDR2 YFSETQ. The CDR3 contains 14 residues. CDR3 nucleotide sequence: TGCGCCAGCAGCTTGGGACAGGGGTTCGGGGAGCTGTTTTTT. Protein product: CASSLGQGFGELFF.

V gene TRBV6-5 combines with J gene TRBJ2-7; 12 bases line up with TRBD2. The germline gives CDR1 MNHEY, CDR2 SVGAGI. V lost 5 bases and J lost 6; bases outside the gene matches: 8. This CDR3 has 15 amino acids. CDR3 amino acids: CASSPILAGGTEQYF. The DNA of the CDR3 is TGTGCCAGCAGTCCAATTCTAGCGGGAGGGACCGAGCAGTACTTC.

This chain uses TRBV11-3 with TRBJ2-7; no definite D call. The V end lost 8 bases, the J end lost 6 bases, and 17 bases lay between the germline ends. CDR3 length equals 13 residues. The germline V gene encodes CDR1 SGHNT and CDR2 YENEEA. The CDR3 bases are TGTGCCAGCTCCCAAGGACCCATGGTCGAGCAGTACTTC. Protein: CASSQGPMVEQYF. The whole variable domain, remainder taken from reference TRBV11-3 and TRBJ2-7, is EAGVVQSPRYKIIEKKQPVAFWCNPISGHNTLYWYLQNLGQGPELLIRYENEEAVDDSQLPKDRFSAERLKGVDSTLKIQPAELGDSAVYLCASSQGPMVEQYFGPGTRLTVT.

The CDR3 nucleotides read TGTGCCAGCAGTGAAGCAGGGAGGGATACGCAGTATTTT. Protein product: CASSEAGRDTQYF. The V call is TRBV6-5, the J call TRBJ2-3, with D perhaps TRBD2 (6 bases). The CDR3 extends over 13 amino acids. Looked up from germline, CDR1 is MNHEY and CDR2 is SVGAGI. Trimming removed 5 bases at V and 6 bases at J, with 12 bases between.

The genes are TRBV2 and TRBJ1-1; D may be TRBD1 (5 bases). The CDR3 extends over 15 amino acids. CDR1 and CDR2 (germline): SNHLY, FYNNEI. V dropped 1 base and J dropped 2 bases, with 11 bases sitting between them. The CDR3 is CASSEGGVGNTEAFF. The CDR3 DNA is TGTGCCAGCAGTGAAGGGGGGGTTGGAAACACTGAAGCTTTCTTT.

The V and J genes are TRBV29-1 and TRBJ2-5; 7 bases line up with TRBD1. Germline CDR1 SQVTM, CDR2 ANQGSEA. V lost 7 bases to trimming and J lost 7 bases; unmatched junction nucleotides: 15. The CDR3 sequence is 14 residues long. As DNA, the CDR3 is TGCAGCGGAGGTGGGACAGACAGGTGGGGGACCCAGTACTTC. Protein product: CSGGGTDRWGTQYF.

The V call is TRBV4-2, the J call TRBJ2-7; the D gene is possibly TRBD2 (6 bases). CDR3 length: 15 residues. The V and J ends lost 4 bases and 6 bases respectively, with 19 bases between them. CDR1 is LGHNA, CDR2 YNFKEQ, per germline. The DNA of the CDR3 is TGTGCCAGCAGCCCGTCCGAGGCCTCCGGGGGCGAGCAGTACTTC. It is translated as CASSPSEASGGEQYF.

The chain couples TRBV11-2 to TRBJ1-5, with 9 bases that match TRBD1. V lost 5 bases, J lost 3 bases, and 5 bases stayed unmatched. Per germline, CDR1 SGHAT and CDR2 FQNNGV. CDR3 length: 15 amino acids. CDR3 loop: CASSPGDRVNQPQHF. The CDR3 region has the DNA TGTGCCAGCAGCCCGGGGGACAGGGTCAATCAGCCCCAGCATTTT.

Only one count was recorded for this clone. The rearrangement links TRBV15 to TRBJ2-1; 7 nucleotides align to TRBD1. J lost 4 bases, V lost 1 base, and 4 bases had no gene match. The CDR3 extends over 15 amino acids. Germline V gene sequence: CDR1 LNHNV, CDR2 YYDKDF (reference sequence). Written as DNA, the CDR3 is TGTGCCACCAGCAGAGCCGGGACAGCGTACAATGAGCAGTTCTTC. This codes for CATSRAGTAYNEQFF.

V gene TRBV19 combines with J gene TRBJ1-2; 9 positions match TRBD1. The ends lost 4 bases at V and 7 bases at J; junction bases unmatched: 10. The CDR3 is 15 amino acids. The germline gives CDR1 LNHDA, CDR2 SQIVND (reference sequence). The CDR3 DNA sequence: TGTGCCAGTAGTAAGGGGACAGGGATAACTATTGGCTACACCTTC. This translates into CASSKGTGITIGYTF.

V and J are TRBV21-1 and TRBJ2-1; no DNA check was done on the table's D call, TRBD2. TRBV21-1 is deemed a pseudogene. The CDR3 covers 14 residues. CDR3 residues: CASSRSGRTNEQFF. The CDR3 region has the DNA TGTGCCAGCAGCAGAAGCGGGAGAACCAATGAGCAGTTCTTC.

V gene TRBV4-1 combines with J gene TRBJ1-1; D is undetermined. The V gene lost 0 bases and the J gene lost 9 bases, with 14 bases spanning the gap. This CDR3 has 14 residues. Germline CDR1 reads MGHRA; CDR2 reads YSYEKL. In nucleotides, the CDR3 is TGCGCCAGCAGCCAAGAACCCCAAAGACCTCAAGCTTTCTTT. Its translation is CASSQEPQRPQAFF.

The rearrangement uses TRBV5-1 and TRBJ2-3, with a possible D match to TRBD1 (6 bases). Per the germline V gene, CDR1 is SGHRS and CDR2 is YFSETQ. The CDR3 has 15 amino acids. V lost 2 bases to trimming and J lost 2 bases, with 12 bases between them. The CDR3: CASSFNGDTTDTQYF. For the CDR3, the DNA is TGCGCCAGCAGCTTTAACGGGGACACCACAGATACGCAGTATTTT. The full variable domain, completed using reference TRBV5-1 and TRBJ2-3, is KAGVTQTPRYLIKTRGQQVTLSCSPISGHRSVSWYQQTPGQGLQFLFEYFSETQRNKGNFPGRFSGRQFSNSRSEMNVSTLELGDSALYLCASSFNGDTTDTQYFGPGTRLTVL.

The chain has TRBV6-5 and TRBJ2-7; D is perhaps TRBD1 (6 bases). CDR1 and CDR2 from the germline V gene are MNHEY and SVGAGI. The CDR3 is 14 residues long. V dropped 6 bases and J dropped 0 bases, with 12 bases sitting between them. CDR3 DNA: TGTGCCAGCAGAGGAGAAGGGGGCTCCTACGAGCAGTACTTC. It is translated as CASRGEGGSYEQYF.

The chain couples TRBV19 to TRBJ2-7; D uncertain. The V gene lost 6 bases and the J gene lost 0 bases, with 9 bases spanning the gap. Germline V gives CDR1 LNHDA, CDR2 SQIVND (reference sequence). This CDR3 spans 13 amino acids. DNA for the CDR3: TGTGCCAGTAGCTCCCCGAGCTCCTACGAGCAGTACTTC. It translates to CASSSPSSYEQYF.

The genes are TRBV7-3 and TRBJ1-1; 9 bases align to TRBD1. The length of the CDR3 is 16 residues. Germline V gene data show CDR1 as SGHTA and CDR2 as FQGTGA. After removal of 5 bases from V and 1 base from J, the junction contained 8 bases not matched to a gene. The CDR3 loop reads CASSQLQGAGNTEAFF. CDR3 DNA: TGTGCCAGCAGCCAGCTACAGGGGGCGGGGAACACTGAAGCTTTCTTT. The whole variable domain, filled in from reference TRBV7-3 and TRBJ1-1, reads GAGVSQTPSNKVTEKGKYVELRCDPISGHTALYWYRQSLGQGPEFLIYFQGTGAADDSGLPNDRFFAVRPEGSVSTLKIQRTERGDSAVYLCASSQLQGAGNTEAFFGQGTRLTVV.